The next 30 T cell receptor beta chains were all read from a single sample in a study of cytomegalovirus exposure and HLA in healthy donors. PCR was performed using 60 Vbeta and 13 Jbeta primers. Assay used: immunoSEQ multiplex PCR; TCRdb lists only in-frame clones, some missing. The sample records about 190,000 clones, about 81% being singletons. Specimen: PBMCs. These receptors originate from a young woman in good health and CMV-seronegative.

The rearrangement links TRBV7-8 to TRBJ2-7; no definite D call. Trimming took off 5 bases at V and 5 bases at J, with 13 bases between the two ends. The V gene's germline CDR1 is SGHVS and CDR2 FQNEAQ. The CDR3 sequence is 13 residues long. CDR3 loop: CASSPFEINEQYF. CDR3 nucleotide sequence: TGTGCCAGCAGCCCGTTTGAGATTAACGAGCAGTACTTC.

CDR3 DNA: TGTGCCAGCAGTCATACACCCGGGACTCCAGAGACCCAGTACTTC. Its translation: CASSHTPGTPETQYF. The rearrangement links TRBV6-4 to TRBJ2-5, with TRBD2 as a possible D gene (6 bases). V lost 5 bases and J lost 4, with 17 bases in between. CDR1 is MRHNA, CDR2 SNTAGT, per germline. This CDR3 contains 15 residues.

The chain uses TRBV7-9 and TRBJ2-7; D is perhaps TRBD2 (6 bases). V lost 7 bases and J lost 2, with 12 bases in between. The CDR3 extends over 13 amino acids. Germline assignment: CDR1 SEHNR and CDR2 FQNEAQ (reference sequence). The CDR3 nucleotides read TGTGCCAGCACCGACCCGGGGGCCTACGAGCAGTACTTC. This encodes CASTDPGAYEQYF.

This rearrangement joins TRBV6-6 to TRBJ1-2; weak D call: TRBD1 (5 bases). Trimming cost V 5 bases and J 4 bases, with 8 bases left between them. CDR3 length: 12 residues. Germline V CDR1 and CDR2: MNHNY, SVGAGI (reference sequence). The CDR3 DNA reads TGTGCCAGCAGTGCACAGGTCTATGGCTACACCTTC. It yields the protein CASSAQVYGYTF.

V is TRBV5-1 and J is TRBJ2-5, with D tentatively TRBD1 (5 bases). V shed 1 base and J shed 5 bases, with 9 bases lying between them. The length of the CDR3 is 13 residues. Per germline, CDR1 SGHRS and CDR2 YFSETQ. The CDR3: CASSLQGMETQYF. The CDR3 nucleotides are TGCGCCAGCAGCTTGCAGGGCATGGAGACCCAGTACTTC. The complete variable domain, with remaining parts taken from reference TRBV5-1 and TRBJ2-5, reads KAGVTQTPRYLIKTRGQQVTLSCSPISGHRSVSWYQQTPGQGLQFLFEYFSETQRNKGNFPGRFSGRQFSNSRSEMNVSTLELGDSALYLCASSLQGMETQYFGPGTRLLVL.

The chain carries TRBV9 and TRBJ2-1; D not resolved. CDR1 and CDR2 (germline): SGDLS, YYNGEE. V was cut by 0 bases and J by 5 bases, with 6 bases left in between. The CDR3 covers 13 residues. For the CDR3, the DNA is TGTGCCAGCAGCGTAGTGGCTCACAATGAGCAGTTCTTC. Translated, it gives CASSVVAHNEQFF.

The V and J genes are TRBV5-1 and TRBJ2-3, with 8 positions matching TRBD1. This CDR3 spans 15 amino acids. Germline CDR1 SGHRS, CDR2 YFSETQ. The J segment lost 2 bases and the V segment lost 2 bases, leaving 4 bases of the junction unmatched. This CDR3 reads CASSFTGGITDTQYF. DNA for the CDR3: TGCGCCAGCAGCTTTACAGGGGGTATCACAGATACGCAGTATTTT. The whole variable domain, remainder taken from reference TRBV5-1 and TRBJ2-3, is KAGVTQTPRYLIKTRGQQVTLSCSPISGHRSVSWYQQTPGQGLQFLFEYFSETQRNKGNFPGRFSGRQFSNSRSEMNVSTLELGDSALYLCASSFTGGITDTQYFGPGTRLTVL.

The rearrangement uses TRBV11-2 and TRBJ1-2; weak D call: TRBD1 (5 bases). The V gene lost 0 bases and the J gene lost 8 bases, with 13 bases spanning the gap. The CDR3 is 14 amino acids. The V gene's germline CDR1 is SGHAT and CDR2 FQNNGV. The CDR3 region is CASSLDQGSRGYTF. The CDR3 DNA is TGTGCCAGCAGCTTAGACCAGGGATCGAGAGGCTACACCTTC.

This sequence joins TRBV11-3 and TRBJ2-3, with D perhaps matching TRBD2 (5 bases). The CDR3 totals 14 residues. Germline CDR1 SGHNT, CDR2 YENEEA. With 5 bases removed from V and 5 bases from J, the gap between germline ends came to 14 bases. CDR3 region: CASSTGPGRDTQYF. The CDR3 DNA reads as TGTGCCAGCAGCACGGGCCCGGGGAGAGATACGCAGTATTTT.

Only a few counts were recorded for this clone. The chain joins TRBV28 to TRBJ1-5; D gene unclear. Germline V gene sequence: CDR1 MDHEN, CDR2 SYDVKM. Trimming cost V 2 bases and J 0 bases, with 8 bases left between them. The CDR3 length is 15 residues. The CDR3 region has the DNA TGTGCCAGCAGTTTAAGAGGCCATAGCAATCAGCCCCAGCATTTT. This sequence encodes CASSLRGHSNQPQHF.

The CDR3 nucleotides are TGTGCCAGCTCACCTCCGTCAACGGGGGGGTTTTACGAGCAGTACTTC. Protein sequence: CASSPPSTGGFYEQYF. The rearrangement uses TRBV18 and TRBJ2-7, with 8 bases lining up with TRBD2. The CDR3 is 16 amino acids. V gave up 3 bases and J gave up 4 bases; unmatched junction bases: 11. The germline gives CDR1 KGHSH, CDR2 LQKENI. Full variable domain (missing parts from reference TRBV18 and TRBJ2-7): NAGVMQNPRHLVRRRGQEARLRCSPMKGHSHVYWYRQLPEEGLKFMVYLQKENIIDESGMPKERFSAEFPKEGPSILRIQQVVRGDSAAYFCASSPPSTGGFYEQYFGPGTRLTVT.

J is TRBJ1-1 and V is TRBV7-9; D gene uncertain. Trimming took 0 bases from V and 0 from J, leaving 8 bases between them. The CDR3 is 15 amino acids. The germline gives CDR1 SEHNR, CDR2 FQNEAQ (reference sequence). CDR3 coding DNA: TGTGCCAGCAGCTTAGCCCCAAATCTGAACACTGAAGCTTTCTTT. This encodes CASSLAPNLNTEAFF.

The chain is built from TRBV7-8 and TRBJ1-2; 8 bases agree with TRBD1. Trimming took 5 bases from V and 2 from J; bases not matched to a gene: 10. CDR1 and CDR2 from the germline V gene are SGHVS and FQNEAQ. This CDR3 is built from 16 residues. In DNA, the CDR3 is TGTGCCAGCAGCCCTAATCCCAGGGGGCCGAACTATGGCTACACCTTC. Translation: CASSPNPRGPNYGYTF.

In DNA, the CDR3 is TGTGCCAGCAGTGAAAGGCTAGCGTCCACAGATACGCAGTATTTT. It translates to CASSERLASTDTQYF. V is TRBV2 and J is TRBJ2-3; D is possibly TRBD2 (6 bases). Trimming cost V 2 bases and J 2 bases, with 11 bases left between them. Germline lookup yields CDR1 SNHLY and CDR2 FYNNEI. This CDR3 is 15 amino acids long.

The chain joins TRBV7-9 to TRBJ1-2; 7 bases line up with TRBD1. Germline CDR1 and CDR2: SEHNR and FQNEAQ (reference sequence). CDR3 length: 12 residues. V trimming: 4 bases; J trimming: 8 bases; junction bases outside the gene matches: 4. In DNA, the CDR3 is TGTGCCAGCAGCTCGACAGGGCTCGGCTACACCTTC. It specifies CASSSTGLGYTF.

This rearrangement joins TRBV2 to TRBJ1-5; 8 positions match TRBD1. Germline assignment: CDR1 SNHLY and CDR2 FYNNEI. The CDR3 has 15 residues. Germline trimming cut 6 bases from V and 5 bases from J; bases unmatched to any gene: 9. DNA for the CDR3: TGTGCCAGCAGCCGAAGGACAGGGTCCGATCAGCCCCAGCATTTT. Amino acid sequence: CASSRRTGSDQPQHF.

This chain uses TRBV7-6 with TRBJ2-4; possible D gene TRBD2, 6 bases. Trimming took 4 bases from V and 1 from J, leaving 11 bases between them. This CDR3 comprises 15 residues. The germline gives CDR1 SGHVS, CDR2 FNYEAQ. CDR3 in DNA: TGTGCCAGCAGCTCCCCGGGGGTGGCCAAAAACATTCAGTACTTC. Encoded protein: CASSSPGVAKNIQYF.

This sequence joins TRBV6-6 and TRBJ2-7; TRBD2 aligns across 8 bases. Germline assignment: CDR1 MNHNY and CDR2 SVGAGI (reference sequence). With 2 bases clipped from V and 1 base from J, the junction kept 4 bases outside the gene matches. The CDR3 contains 15 residues. The CDR3 DNA reads as TGTGCCAGCAGTTACGCGGTAGCGGGGTCCTACGAGCAGTACTTC. This gives the protein CASSYAVAGSYEQYF.

V usage is TRBV27 and J usage is TRBJ2-7; 9 bases are a match to TRBD2. Germline V gene data show CDR1 as MNHEY and CDR2 as SMNVEV (reference sequence). V lost 6 bases and J lost 0; bases outside the gene matches: 12. The CDR3 has 17 amino acids. The CDR3 region is CASRKGGLAGDSYEQYF. In nucleotides, the CDR3 is TGTGCCAGCAGGAAGGGAGGGTTAGCGGGGGACTCCTACGAGCAGTACTTC.

The chain recombines TRBV2 with TRBJ1-2; D is unresolved. V was shortened by 6 bases and J by 3 bases, with 11 bases between the two germline ends. The CDR3 runs to 13 residues. Germline assignment: CDR1 SNHLY and CDR2 FYNNEI. The DNA for the CDR3 is TGTGCCAGCAGCCGCGACGGGTACTATGGCTACACCTTC. Translated: CASSRDGYYGYTF.

This clone came up a few times. This chain links TRBV4-1 with TRBJ2-1; maybe TRBD1 (5 bases). Germline CDR1 reads MGHRA; CDR2 reads YSYEKL. Deletions cut 0 bases from V and 0 bases from J, with 12 bases between. The CDR3 extends over 17 amino acids. The CDR3: CASSQDDSQNSYNEQFF. CDR3 bases: TGCGCCAGCAGCCAAGATGACAGCCAGAACTCCTACAATGAGCAGTTCTTC.

V and J are TRBV5-4 and TRBJ2-1; perhaps TRBD2 as D (6 bases). V lost 0 bases to trimming and J lost 2 bases, with 12 bases between them. The CDR3 totals 16 residues. Per germline, CDR1 SGHNT and CDR2 YYREEE (reference sequence). The CDR3 loop is CASSLAAGSPYNEQFF. The CDR3 DNA reads as TGTGCCAGCAGCTTGGCCGCCGGGAGCCCCTACAATGAGCAGTTCTTC.

The CDR3 loop reads CASSPYGYTF. The DNA for the CDR3 is TGCGCCAGCAGCCCGTATGGCTACACCTTC. The rearrangement links TRBV5-1 to TRBJ1-2; no clear D. The CDR3 totals 10 residues. Germline V gene lookup returns CDR1 SGHRS and CDR2 YFSETQ. The V end lost 4 bases, the J end lost 5 bases, and 3 bases lay between the germline ends.

This clone was seen only once. The gene calls are TRBV6-6 and TRBJ2-7; TRBD2 matches at 8 bases. The CDR3 has 15 amino acids. In germline, CDR1 is MNHNY, CDR2 SVGAGI (reference sequence). The J segment lost 3 bases and the V segment lost 5 bases, leaving 9 bases of the junction unmatched. CDR3 protein: CASSNGLADSYEQYF. The CDR3 nucleotides read TGTGCCAGCAGTAATGGACTAGCCGATAGCTACGAGCAGTACTTC.

The J gene is TRBJ2-3, the V gene TRBV2; D gene uncertain. Germline lookup yields CDR1 SNHLY and CDR2 FYNNEI. The CDR3 extends over 12 amino acids. Trimming took 3 bases from V and 6 from J, leaving 7 bases between them. For the CDR3, the DNA is TGTGCCAGCAGTGAGTACTGGGATACGCAGTATTTT. Its protein product is CASSEYWDTQYF.

The chain couples TRBV19 to TRBJ1-6, with 10 bases matching TRBD1. This CDR3 is 20 amino acids long. V shed 5 bases and J 10 bases; nucleotides not matched to a gene: 23. From germline, CDR1 is LNHDA and CDR2 SQIVND (reference sequence). CDR3 DNA sequence: TGTGCCAGTAGTCCCAGGGTATCGGGACAGGGGTTCCTAGGGGGATCACCCCTCCACTTT. Translation: CASSPRVSGQGFLGGSPLHF.

This sequence joins TRBV7-2 and TRBJ2-5; D is perhaps TRBD2 (5 bases). The J call may be in error: the DNA end matches TRBJ2-7 better. Germline V gives CDR1 SGHTA, CDR2 FQGNSA. The CDR3 is made up of 15 amino acids. CDR3 DNA: TGTGCCAGCAGCTTAGGAGGTGAGGGCGGGTACGAGCAGTACTTC. Amino acid sequence: CASSLGGEGGYEQYF.

The genes are TRBV10-3 and TRBJ2-7, with 7 bases lining up with TRBD2. Germline lookup yields CDR1 ENHRY and CDR2 SYGVKD. The CDR3 sequence is 14 residues long. The junction had 9 bases not matched to a gene; V was cut back by 4 bases and J by 6 bases. CDR3 DNA sequence: TGTGCCATCAGTGGGCGCGGGAGTTCGGGCGAGCAGTACTTC. Protein product: CAISGRGSSGEQYF.

Turning to this clone: Its ends do not fully match the called genes, so a read error is possible. The J gene is TRBJ2-7, the V gene TRBV27; TRBD2 matches 7 bases. CDR3 length equals 13 residues. The V gene's germline CDR1 is MNHEY and CDR2 SMNVEV (reference sequence). Here the CDR3 DNA reads TGTGCCAACAGTTTGGGAGGGACCTACGAGCAGTACTTC. It specifies CANSLGGTYEQYF.

The sample holds a few counts of this clone. This chain links TRBV27 with TRBJ2-1; 8 bases map to TRBD1. J gave up 15 bases and V 1 base, and 8 bases lay outside the gene matches. From germline, CDR1 is MNHEY and CDR2 SMNVEV (reference sequence). This CDR3 region has 13 residues. Written as DNA, the CDR3 is TGTGCCAGCAGTTTATTCCCACAGGGGGTTCCGTTCTTC. Translating it yields CASSLFPQGVPFF.